The 8 T cell receptor beta chains below come from one sample, sequenced in a study of T cell clonality in common variable immunodeficiency. The table came from immunoSEQ multiplex PCR; TCRdb's copy has only in-frame clones and leaves some out. This sample carries some 43,000 clones, none of them present only once. The sample comprised peripheral blood mononuclear cells. These receptors came from a person aged 18 to 75 in good health.

This clone has ten or more counts. The CDR3 end lies 3 residues beyond the end of the read and is filled in from the germline J gene. This sequence joins TRBV2 and TRBJ1-1; TRBD1 agrees at 10 bases. The CDR3 totals 15 residues. Germline V gene data show CDR1 as SNHLY and CDR2 as FYNNEI. CDR3: CASSPASGTGDGAFF. The CDR3 DNA, read in part, is TGTGCCAGCTCCCCCGCTTCCGGGACAGGGGATGGA.

Remarks on this clone: The read ends 3 residues before the CDR3 terminus; that terminus is restored from the germline J gene. The chain couples TRBV29-1 to TRBJ2-3; D is ambiguous. V was trimmed by 1 base and J by 6 bases, leaving 14 bases between them. CDR1 and CDR2 (germline): SQVTM, ANQGSEA. CDR3 length: 14 amino acids. CDR3 sequence: CSVEGRVLRDTQYF. Partial CDR3 DNA: TGCAGCGTTGAAGGCCGGGTCCTCCGGGATACG.

This clone has at least ten counts. Sequencing ends 3 residues short of the CDR3 end; the germline J gene provides the rest. The chain carries TRBV5-4 and TRBJ1-4, with 8 bases fitting TRBD1. Germline V CDR1 and CDR2: SGHNT, YYREEE (reference sequence). V lost 3 bases to trimming and J lost 2 bases; unmatched junction nucleotides: 6. This CDR3 contains 16 residues. The DNA read from the CDR3 is TGTGCCAGCAGCTCGGACAGGGTTACGACTAATGAAAAA. Amino acid sequence: CASSSDRVTTNEK. The CDR3 in its entirety is CASSSDRVTTNEKLFF.

A note on this clone: With the read ending 3 residues before the CDR3 end, the germline J gene is used to fill in that end. V is TRBV2 and J is TRBJ1-6, with D perhaps TRBD1 (5 bases). Germline lookup yields CDR1 SNHLY and CDR2 FYNNEI. The CDR3 runs to 14 residues. V lost 3 bases, J lost 5 bases, and 8 bases lay in between. The chain's CDR3 is CASSEVRDNSPLHF. The covered CDR3 bases are TGTGCCAGCAGTGAGGTCAGGGATAATTCACCC.

This clone was counted ten times or more. The read stops 3 residues short of the end of the CDR3; the missing end is completed from the germline J gene. V usage is TRBV10-3 and J usage is TRBJ2-7; D possibly corresponds to TRBD2 (7 bases). Germline V gene sequence: CDR1 ENHRY, CDR2 SYGVKD. This CDR3 is built from 13 residues. V was pared by 7 bases and J by 6 bases, with 16 bases between. CDR3 loop: CAITGGASVEQYF. CDR3 DNA, as far as it was read: TGTGCCATCACTGGGGGGGCAAGTGTCGAG.

Many counts were recorded for this clone. The CDR3 end falls 3 residues outside the read, so it is completed with the germline J gene. The chain has TRBV20-1 and TRBJ2-3, with 10 nucleotides matching TRBD2. This CDR3 region has 17 residues. Losses at the gene ends were 1 base for V and 0 bases for J; bases not matched to a gene: 7. Germline V CDR1 and CDR2: DFQATT, SNEGSKA (reference sequence). CDR3 in amino acids: CSARAPSGRVSTDTQYF. Incomplete CDR3 DNA: TGCAGTGCTAGAGCTCCCAGCGGGAGGGTTAGCACAGATACG.

This clone was counted ten times or more. The observed sequence ends 3 residues before the CDR3 terminus, with the missing tail filled in from the germline J gene. The V gene is TRBV6-1, the J gene TRBJ2-7; D perhaps matches TRBD1 (7 bases). This CDR3 has 15 amino acids. Germline V gene lookup returns CDR1 MNHNS and CDR2 SASEGT. V was shortened by 1 base and J by 3 bases, with 13 bases between the two germline ends. Incomplete CDR3 DNA: TGTGCCAGCAGTGAAGGGAGGGGGCTCGTCTACGAG. It encodes CASSEGRGLVYE. The full CDR3 protein is CASSEGRGLVYEQYF.

This clone was recorded many times. The read ends 3 residues before the CDR3 terminus; that terminus is restored from the germline J gene. V and J are TRBV5-1 and TRBJ2-3; 9 bases are shared with TRBD1. This CDR3 contains 14 residues. V shed 4 bases, J shed 5 bases, and the junction held 5 bases outside the gene matches. CDR1 SGHRS and CDR2 YFSETQ come from the germline V gene. CDR3 protein: CASSPGQGVDTQYF. CDR3 DNA (partial): TGCGCCAGCAGCCCGGGACAGGGAGTAGATACG.